Following are 5 T cell receptor beta chains from one sample sequenced in a study of OX40 agonist ivuxolimab in advanced cancers. Profiled with immunoSEQ multiplex PCR; TCRdb holds only in-frame clones, not every one. The table shows roughly 80,000 clones, with 86% occurring only once. Sequenced here: CD4+ or CD8+ T cells sorted from blood, sampled in a trial of the OX40 agonist ivuxolimab. The receptors originated from an adult with an advanced solid tumor such as melanoma, head and neck, liver or kidney cancer.

This chain joins TRBV25-1 and TRBJ2-1, with a tentative D call TRBD2 (5 bases). V was shortened by 2 bases and J by 9 bases, with 14 bases between the two germline ends. CDR1 and CDR2 (germline): MGHDK, SYGVNS. This CDR3 is 14 amino acids long. The chain's CDR3 is CASSEMRVGFEQFF. CDR3 nucleotide sequence: TGTGCCAGCAGTGAAATGAGGGTGGGGTTTGAGCAGTTCTTC.

The chain is built from TRBV7-2 and TRBJ1-1; tentative D call: TRBD1 (6 bases). The V gene lost 1 base and the J gene lost 0 bases, with 15 bases spanning the gap. CDR1 and CDR2 from the germline V gene are SGHTA and FQGNSA. The CDR3 has 17 residues. CDR3 in DNA: TGTGCCAGCAGCTTAGTCAGGGGTCGAGGGATGAACACTGAAGCTTTCTTT. This gives the protein CASSLVRGRGMNTEAFF.

The chain uses TRBV21-1 and TRBJ1-4; the table's D call, TRBD1, was not checked against the DNA. TRBV21-1 is a listed pseudogene. There are 14 residues in the CDR3. The CDR3 protein is CASSSARGVEKLFF. CDR3 sequence (DNA): TGTGCCAGCAGCTCGGCCAGGGGAGTTGAAAAACTGTTTTTT.

The chain employs TRBV5-1 and TRBJ2-5; no firm D call. Germline V gene sequence: CDR1 SGHRS, CDR2 YFSETQ. V was trimmed by 1 base and J by 4 bases, leaving 5 bases between them. CDR3 size: 12 residues. Here the CDR3 reads CASSLWGETQYF. The CDR3 DNA sequence: TGCGCCAGCAGCTTGTGGGGAGAGACCCAGTACTTC.

This clone is labeled as medium-sized (0.01 to 0.1%). Other DNA sequences in this specimen translate into the identical CDR3. The J gene is TRBJ1-1, the V gene TRBV6-5; 8 bases fit TRBD1. Germline-derived CDR1 and CDR2 are MNHEY and SVGAGI. This CDR3 contains 13 residues. Trimming removed 3 bases from V and 6 bases from J; junction bases left unmatched: 3. In DNA, the CDR3 is TGTGCCAGCAGTTATCAGGGGGCGGCTGAAGCTTTCTTT. Translated, it gives CASSYQGAAEAFF.